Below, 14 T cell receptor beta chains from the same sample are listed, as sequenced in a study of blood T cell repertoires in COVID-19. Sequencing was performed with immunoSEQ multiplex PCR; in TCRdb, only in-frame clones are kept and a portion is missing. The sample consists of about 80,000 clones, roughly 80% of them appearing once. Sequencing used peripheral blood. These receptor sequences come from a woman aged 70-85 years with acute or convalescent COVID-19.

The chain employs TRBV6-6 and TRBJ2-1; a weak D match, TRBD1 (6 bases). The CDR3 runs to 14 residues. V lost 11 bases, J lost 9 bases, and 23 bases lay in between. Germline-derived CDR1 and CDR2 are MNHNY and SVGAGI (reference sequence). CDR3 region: CASATGGSFREQFF. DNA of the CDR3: TGTGCCTCCGCGACAGGTGGGTCATTTCGTGAGCAGTTCTTC.

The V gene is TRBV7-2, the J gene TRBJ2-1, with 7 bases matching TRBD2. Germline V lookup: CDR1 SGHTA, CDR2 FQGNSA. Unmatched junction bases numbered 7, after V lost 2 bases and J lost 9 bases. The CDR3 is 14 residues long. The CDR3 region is CASSLRAGVGEQFF. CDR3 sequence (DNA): TGTGCCAGCAGCTTAAGGGCGGGAGTGGGTGAGCAGTTCTTC.

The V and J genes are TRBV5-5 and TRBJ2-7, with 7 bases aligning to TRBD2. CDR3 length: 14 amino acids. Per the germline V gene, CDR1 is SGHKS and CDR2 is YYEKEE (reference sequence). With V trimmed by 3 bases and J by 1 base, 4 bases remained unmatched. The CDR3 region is CASSSELASYEQYF. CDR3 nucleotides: TGTGCCAGCAGCTCAGAACTAGCGTCCTACGAGCAGTACTTC.

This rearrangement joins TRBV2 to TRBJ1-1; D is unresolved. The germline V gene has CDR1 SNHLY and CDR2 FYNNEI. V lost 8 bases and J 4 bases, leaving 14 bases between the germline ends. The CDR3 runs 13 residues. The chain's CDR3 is CASRGLESTEAFF. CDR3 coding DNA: TGTGCCAGCCGGGGTTTGGAGTCCACTGAAGCTTTCTTT.

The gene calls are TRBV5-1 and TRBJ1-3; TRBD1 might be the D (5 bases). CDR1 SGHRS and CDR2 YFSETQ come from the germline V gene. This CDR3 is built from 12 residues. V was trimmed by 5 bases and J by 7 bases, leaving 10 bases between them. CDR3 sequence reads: CASSPGGNTIYF. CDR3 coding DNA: TGCGCCAGCAGTCCTGGGGGGAACACCATATATTTT.

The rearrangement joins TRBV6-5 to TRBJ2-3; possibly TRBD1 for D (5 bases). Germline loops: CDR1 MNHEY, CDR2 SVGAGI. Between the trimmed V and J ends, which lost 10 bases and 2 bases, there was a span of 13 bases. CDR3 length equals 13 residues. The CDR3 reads CAIRTSYTDTQYF. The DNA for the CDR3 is TGTGCCATAAGGACAAGTTACACAGATACGCAGTATTTT.

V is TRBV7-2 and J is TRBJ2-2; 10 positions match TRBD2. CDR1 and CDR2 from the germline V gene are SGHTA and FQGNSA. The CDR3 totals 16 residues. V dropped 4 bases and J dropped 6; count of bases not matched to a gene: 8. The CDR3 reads CASSWGGLAVPGELFF. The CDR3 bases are TGTGCCAGCAGCTGGGGTGGACTAGCGGTCCCCGGGGAGCTGTTTTTT. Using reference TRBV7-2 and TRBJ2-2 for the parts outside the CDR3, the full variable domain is GAGVSQSPSNKVTEKGKDVELRCDPISGHTALYWYRQSLGQGLEFLIYFQGNSAPDKSGLPSDRFSAERTGGSVSTLTIQRTQQEDSAVYLCASSWGGLAVPGELFFGEGSRLTVL.

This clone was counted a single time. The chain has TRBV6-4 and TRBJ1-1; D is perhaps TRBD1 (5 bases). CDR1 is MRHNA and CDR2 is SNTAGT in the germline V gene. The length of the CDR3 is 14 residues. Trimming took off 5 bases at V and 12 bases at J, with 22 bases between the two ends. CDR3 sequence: CASSPEFTRGVPFF. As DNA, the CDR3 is TGTGCCAGCAGTCCTGAATTTACGCGGGGGGTGCCTTTCTTT.

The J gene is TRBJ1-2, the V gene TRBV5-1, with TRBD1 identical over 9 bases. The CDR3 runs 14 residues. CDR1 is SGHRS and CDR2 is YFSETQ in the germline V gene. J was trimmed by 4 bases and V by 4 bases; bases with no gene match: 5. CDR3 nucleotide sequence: TGCGCCAGCAGCCCCGGGACAGGGATCTATGGCTACACCTTC. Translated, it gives CASSPGTGIYGYTF.

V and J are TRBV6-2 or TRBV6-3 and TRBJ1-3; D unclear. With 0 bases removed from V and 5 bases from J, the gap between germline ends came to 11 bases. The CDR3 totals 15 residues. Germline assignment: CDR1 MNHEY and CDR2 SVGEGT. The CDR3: CASSYSRQARNTIYF. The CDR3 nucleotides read TGTGCCAGCAGTTACTCCAGACAAGCAAGAAACACCATATATTTT.

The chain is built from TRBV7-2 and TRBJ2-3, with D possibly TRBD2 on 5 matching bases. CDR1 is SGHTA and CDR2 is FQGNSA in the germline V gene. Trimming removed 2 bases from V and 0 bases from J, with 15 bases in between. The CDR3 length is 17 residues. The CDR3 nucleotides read TGTGCCAGCAGCTTAAACGGAGGCCGCTATAGCACAGATACGCAGTATTTT. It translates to CASSLNGGRYSTDTQYF.

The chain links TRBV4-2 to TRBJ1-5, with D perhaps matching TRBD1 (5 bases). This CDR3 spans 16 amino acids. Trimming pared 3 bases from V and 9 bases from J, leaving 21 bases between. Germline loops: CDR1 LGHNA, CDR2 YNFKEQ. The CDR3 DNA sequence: TGTGCCAGCAGCCAGATCTCGGGGGGTACTTTTGGGCCCCAGCATTTT. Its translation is CASSQISGGTFGPQHF.

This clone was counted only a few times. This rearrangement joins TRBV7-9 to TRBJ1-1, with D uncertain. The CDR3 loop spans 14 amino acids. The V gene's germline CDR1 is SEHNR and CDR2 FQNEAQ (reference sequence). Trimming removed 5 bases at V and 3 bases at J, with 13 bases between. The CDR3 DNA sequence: TGTGCCAGCAGCCGAGCGGGGTTGGACACTGAAGCTTTCTTT. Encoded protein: CASSRAGLDTEAFF.

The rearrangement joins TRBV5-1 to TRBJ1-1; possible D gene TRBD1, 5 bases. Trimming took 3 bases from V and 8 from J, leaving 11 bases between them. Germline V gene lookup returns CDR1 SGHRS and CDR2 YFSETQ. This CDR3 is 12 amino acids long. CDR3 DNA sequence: TGCGCCAGCAGCTATTTGGGACTCGAAGCTTTCTTT. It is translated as CASSYLGLEAFF.